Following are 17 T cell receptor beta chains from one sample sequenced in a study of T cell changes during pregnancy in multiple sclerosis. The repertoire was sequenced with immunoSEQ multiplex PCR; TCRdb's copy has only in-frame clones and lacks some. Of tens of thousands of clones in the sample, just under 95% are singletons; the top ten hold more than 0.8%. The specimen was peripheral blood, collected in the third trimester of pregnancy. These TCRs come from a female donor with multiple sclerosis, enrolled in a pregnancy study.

CDR3: CASSKGTRFNQPQHF. The CDR3 DNA reads TGTGCCAGCAGCAAAGGTACGCGTTTCAATCAGCCCCAGCATTTT. The V gene is TRBV21-1, the J gene TRBJ1-5. TRBV21-1 is assigned pseudogene status. This CDR3 region has 15 residues.

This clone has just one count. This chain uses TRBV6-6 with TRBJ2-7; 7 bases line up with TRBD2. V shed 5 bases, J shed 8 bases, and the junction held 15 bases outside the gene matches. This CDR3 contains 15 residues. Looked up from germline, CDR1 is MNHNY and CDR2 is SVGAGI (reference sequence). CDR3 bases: TGTGCCAGCAGTCTACCTGCTAGCGGCCTAAATAAGCAGTACTTC. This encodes CASSLPASGLNKQYF.

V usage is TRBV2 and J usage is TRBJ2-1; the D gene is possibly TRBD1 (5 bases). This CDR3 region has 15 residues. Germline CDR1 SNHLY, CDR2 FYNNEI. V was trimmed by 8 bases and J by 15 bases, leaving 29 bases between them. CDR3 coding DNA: TGTGCCAGCCCGGTCCCCCGTCGCCAGGGTGGCATACGGTTCTTC. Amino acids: CASPVPRRQGGIRFF.

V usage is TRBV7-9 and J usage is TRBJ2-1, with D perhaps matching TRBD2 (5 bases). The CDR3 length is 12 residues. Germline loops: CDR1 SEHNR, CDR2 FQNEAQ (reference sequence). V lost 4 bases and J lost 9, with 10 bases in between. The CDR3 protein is CASSSIAPEQFF. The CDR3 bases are TGTGCCAGCAGCTCCATAGCGCCTGAGCAGTTCTTC. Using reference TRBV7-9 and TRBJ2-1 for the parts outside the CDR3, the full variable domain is DTGVSQNPRHKITKRGQNVTFRCDPISEHNRLYWYRQTLGQGPEFLTYFQNEAQLEKSRLLSDRFSAERPKGSFSTLEIQRTEQGDSAMYLCASSSIAPEQFFGPGTRLTVL.

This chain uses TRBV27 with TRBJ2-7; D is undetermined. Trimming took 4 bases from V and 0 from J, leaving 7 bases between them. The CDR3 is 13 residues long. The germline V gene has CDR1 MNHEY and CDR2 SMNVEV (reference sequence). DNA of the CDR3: TGTGCCAGCAGTTATGCTAGCTCCTACGAGCAGTACTTC. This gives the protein CASSYASSYEQYF.

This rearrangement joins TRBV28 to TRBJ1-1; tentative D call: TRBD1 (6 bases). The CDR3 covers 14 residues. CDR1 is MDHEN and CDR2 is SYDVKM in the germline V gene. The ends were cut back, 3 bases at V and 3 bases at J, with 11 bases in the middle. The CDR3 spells CASSFGGRDTEAFF. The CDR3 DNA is TGTGCCAGCAGTTTTGGGGGCCGTGACACTGAAGCTTTCTTT.

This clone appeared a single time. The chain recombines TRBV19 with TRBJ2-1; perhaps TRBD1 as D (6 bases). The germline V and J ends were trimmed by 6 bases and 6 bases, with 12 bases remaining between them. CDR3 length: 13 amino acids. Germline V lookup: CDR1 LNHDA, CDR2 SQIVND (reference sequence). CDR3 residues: CASRPGVGNEQFF. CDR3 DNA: TGTGCCAGTAGGCCAGGGGTTGGCAATGAGCAGTTCTTC.

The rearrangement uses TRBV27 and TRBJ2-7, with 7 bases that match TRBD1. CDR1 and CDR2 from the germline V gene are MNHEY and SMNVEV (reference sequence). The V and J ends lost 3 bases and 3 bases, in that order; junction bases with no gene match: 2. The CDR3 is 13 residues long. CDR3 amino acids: CASSLGQNYEQYF. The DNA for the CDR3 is TGTGCCAGCAGTTTGGGACAGAACTACGAGCAGTACTTC.

DNA for the CDR3: TGTGCCAGCAGCTTAGCCTCCGGGGGGGGTGGAAACACCATATATTTT. Residues: CASSLASGGGGNTIYF. The chain recombines TRBV7-2 with TRBJ1-3; D may be TRBD1 (5 bases). The germline V gene has CDR1 SGHTA and CDR2 FQGNSA. This CDR3 comprises 16 residues. Deletions cut 0 bases from V and 3 bases from J, with 12 bases between. The full variable domain, with the rest looked up from reference TRBV7-2 and TRBJ1-3, is GAGVSQSPSNKVTEKGKDVELRCDPISGHTALYWYRQSLGQGLEFLIYFQGNSAPDKSGLPSDRFSAERTGGSVSTLTIQRTQQEDSAVYLCASSLASGGGGNTIYFGEGSWLTVV.

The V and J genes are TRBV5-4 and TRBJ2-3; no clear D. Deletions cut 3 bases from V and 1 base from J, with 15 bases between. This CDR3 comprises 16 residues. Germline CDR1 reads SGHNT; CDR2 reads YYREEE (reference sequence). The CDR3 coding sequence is TGTGCCAGCAGCTCGCTTTCAGGTTACGGCACAGATACGCAGTATTTT. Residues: CASSSLSGYGTDTQYF. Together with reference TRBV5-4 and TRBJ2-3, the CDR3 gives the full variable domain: ETGVTQSPTHLIKTRGQQVTLRCSSQSGHNTVSWYQQALGQGPQFIFQYYREEENGRGNFPPRFSGLQFPNYSSELNVNALELDDSALYLCASSSLSGYGTDTQYFGPGTRLTVL.

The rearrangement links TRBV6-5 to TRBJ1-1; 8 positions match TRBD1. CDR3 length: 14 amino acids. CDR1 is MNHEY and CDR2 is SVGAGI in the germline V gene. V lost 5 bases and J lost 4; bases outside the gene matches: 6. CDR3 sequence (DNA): TGTGCCAGCAGTAGGACAGGGTTGGTCACTGAAGCTTTCTTT. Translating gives CASSRTGLVTEAFF.

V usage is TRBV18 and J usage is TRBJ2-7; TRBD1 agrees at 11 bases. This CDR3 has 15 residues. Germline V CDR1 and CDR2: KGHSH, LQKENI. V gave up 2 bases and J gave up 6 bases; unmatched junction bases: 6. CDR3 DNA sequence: TGTGCCAGCTCACCAATTGGACAGGGGGCATCCGAGCAGTACTTC. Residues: CASSPIGQGASEQYF.

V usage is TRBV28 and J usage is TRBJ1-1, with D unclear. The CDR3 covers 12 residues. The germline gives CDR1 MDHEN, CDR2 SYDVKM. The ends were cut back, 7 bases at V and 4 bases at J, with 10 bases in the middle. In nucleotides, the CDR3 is TGTGCCAGCACCACCTCGGGCACTGAAGCTTTCTTT. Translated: CASTTSGTEAFF.

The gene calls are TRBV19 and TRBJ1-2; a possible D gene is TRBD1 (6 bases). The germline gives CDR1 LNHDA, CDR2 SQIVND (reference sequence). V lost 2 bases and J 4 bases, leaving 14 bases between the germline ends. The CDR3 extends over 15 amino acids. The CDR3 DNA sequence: TGTGCCAGTAGTATATCCCGGGACACCTTCTATGGCTACACCTTC. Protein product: CASSISRDTFYGYTF. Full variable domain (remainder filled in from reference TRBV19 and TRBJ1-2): DGGITQSPKYLFRKEGQNVTLSCEQNLNHDAMYWYRQDPGQGLRLIYYSQIVNDFQKGDIAEGYSVSREKKESFPLTVTSAQKNPTAFYLCASSISRDTFYGYTFGSGTRLTVV.

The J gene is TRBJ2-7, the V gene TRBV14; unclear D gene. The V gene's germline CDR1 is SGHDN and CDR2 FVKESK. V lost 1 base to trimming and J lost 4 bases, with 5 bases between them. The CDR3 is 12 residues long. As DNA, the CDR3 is TGTGCCAGCAGCCAAGCCCCTTACGAGCAGTACTTC. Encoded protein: CASSQAPYEQYF.

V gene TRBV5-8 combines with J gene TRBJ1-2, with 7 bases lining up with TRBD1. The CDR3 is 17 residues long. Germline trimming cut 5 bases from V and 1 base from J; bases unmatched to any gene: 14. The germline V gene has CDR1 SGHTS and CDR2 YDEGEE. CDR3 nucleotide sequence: TGTGCCAGCAGTCCACAACTACGACAGGGAGATAACTATGGCTACACCTTC. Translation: CASSPQLRQGDNYGYTF.

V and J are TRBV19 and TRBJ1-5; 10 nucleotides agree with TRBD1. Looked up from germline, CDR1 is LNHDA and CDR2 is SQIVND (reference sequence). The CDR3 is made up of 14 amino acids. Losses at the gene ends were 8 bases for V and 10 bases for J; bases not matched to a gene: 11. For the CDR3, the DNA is TGTGCCAGTTCCCCCGGGACAGGGGTACTACCCCAGCATTTT. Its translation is CASSPGTGVLPQHF.